This TCR beta chain was observed in a study of CD8+ T cells in alopecia areata. Across the study: Treated patients took oral tofacitinib at 5 to 10 mg twice daily.

CDR3 length: 17 amino acids. Germline lookup yields CDR1 GTSNPN and CDR2 SVGIG (reference sequence). The J segment lost 0 bases and the V segment lost 2 bases, leaving 5 bases of the junction unmatched. RNA extraction was followed by reverse transcription into cDNA, which acted as the sequencing template. The data were produced by immunoSEQ multiplex PCR, yet TCRdb's version contains in-frame clones alone and is incomplete. Among approximately 180,000 clones, roughly 65% were seen once, and the ten largest hold more than 1.5%. The rearrangement uses TRBV30 and TRBJ2-7, with TRBD2 identical over 15 bases. Sequenced material: CD4+ T cells sorted from blood, taken at week 0. This receptor was identified in a human donor with alopecia areata. CDR3 protein: CAWSIGTSGRSSYEQYF. The CDR3 DNA follows: TGTGCCTGGAGTATAGGGACTAGCGGGAGGAGCTCCTACGAGCAGTACTTC.